This T cell receptor beta chain was captured in a study of OX40 agonist ivuxolimab in advanced cancers. Study details: Three individuals attained partial responses, comprising one hepatocellular carcinoma case and two cutaneous melanoma cases. Whole-study findings and limits: At doses 0.1 to 3.0 mg/kg, CD4+ and CD8+ clones expanded. CD8+ T cells averaged more expanded clones than CD4+.

The assay was immunoSEQ multiplex PCR, and TCRdb's table has in-frame clones only and misses some. Counted here are just over 90,000 clones, roughly 94% occurring once; the ten biggest clones make up roughly 2.6%. V lost 0 bases and J 5 bases, leaving 10 bases between the germline ends. Looked up from germline, CDR1 is GTSNPN and CDR2 is SVGIG (reference sequence). CDR3 size: 13 residues. Note on this clone: Antigen: not known.

The rearrangement links TRBV30 to TRBJ2-5, with D perhaps TRBD1 (5 bases). This TCR came from an adult with an advanced solid tumor such as melanoma, head and neck, liver or kidney cancer. Source: CD4+ or CD8+ T cells sorted from blood, taken in a trial of the OX40 agonist ivuxolimab. The CDR3 coding sequence is TGTGCCTGGAGTGTAGGGGCGAGGGAGACCCAGTACTTC. Its translation is CAWSVGARETQYF.